A selection of T cell receptor beta chains follows, all from one sample in a study of graft-versus-host responses after intestinal transplantation. These receptors lack a known antigen. Clones were sequenced by immunoSEQ multiplex PCR, and TCRdb holds only the in-frame ones, with some missing. The sample includes around 67,000 clones, about 87% of them seen just once. Sequences were derived from unstimulated CD4+ T cells sorted from spleen or lymph node cells, sampled before transplant. These receptors were obtained from a human donor who was the organ donor for an intestinal transplant. Both conserved end residues are part of each CDR3. Fields, in order: J gene, D gene, clone size, CDR3 length, V gene, CDR3 DNA, CDR3 protein. The D gene is left open where the match is weak. The size field is filled for only some rows; it gives once, few, many or a size class.

TRBJ2-2	NA	NA	14	TRBV2	TGTGCCAGCATCCGGTCAGGGTGGACCGGGGAGCTGTTTTTT	CASIRSGWTGELFF
TRBJ2-1	NA	once	18	TRBV4-3	TGCGCCAGCAGCCAAGATTTATCCCTGACAAGCTCCTACAATGAGCAGTTCTTC	CASSQDLSLTSSYNEQFF
TRBJ1-6	TRBD1	NA	15	TRBV18	TGTGCCAGCTCACTGGACAGGCCTGATAATTCACCCCTCCACTTT	CASSLDRPDNSPLHF
TRBJ2-3	TRBD2	NA	16	TRBV5-6	TGTGCCAGCAGCTGGGGACTAGCGGGGATCACAGATACGCAGTATTTT	CASSWGLAGITDTQYF
TRBJ2-2	TRBD2	NA	15	TRBV27	TGTGCCAGCCCTGATACGACTAGCGGGGGCTGGGAGCTGTTTTTT	CASPDTTSGGWELFF
TRBJ1-2	TRBD1	NA	14	TRBV5-6	TGTGCCAGCAGCCCAGGGGGCAGGGAAGATGGCTACACCTTC	CASSPGGREDGYTF
TRBJ1-6	NA	NA	13	TRBV6-5	TGTGCCAGCAGTTCCGGGGGTCGGACACCCCTCCACTTT	CASSSGGRTPLHF
TRBJ2-1	NA	NA	14	TRBV19	TGTGCCAGTAGTATGGGACTCAAAATCAATGAGCAGTTCTTC	CASSMGLKINEQFF
TRBJ1-5	NA	NA	15	TRBV28	TGTGCCAGCAGTCTTAACAGGGCTATCAATCAGCCCCAGCATTTT	CASSLNRAINQPQHF
TRBJ1-1	NA	NA	12	TRBV2	TGTGCCAGCAGTGAGAGGTACACTGAAGCTTTCTTT	CASSERYTEAFF
TRBJ1-5	NA	NA	19	TRBV15	TGTGCCACCAGCAGGGCCGCACAGGGTAATATCGTTAGCAATCAGCCCCAGCATTTT	CATSRAAQGNIVSNQPQHF
TRBJ1-1	NA	NA	14	TRBV7-3	TGTGCCAGCAGCTTAATAGGGGGGAACACTGAAGCTTTCTTT	CASSLIGGNTEAFF
TRBJ1-2	NA	NA	12	TRBV11-2	TGTGCCAGCAGCAGACTAACAGGGGGCTACACCTTC	CASSRLTGGYTF
TRBJ2-5	TRBD2	NA	16	TRBV28	TGTGCCAGCGAAGTATCGGGGCGGGGGGGGCGAGAGACCCAGTACTTC	CASEVSGRGGRETQYF
TRBJ2-2	TRBD1	NA	15	TRBV4-1	TGCGCCAGCAGCCAGGCAGGGGGCGCGACCGGGGAGCTGTTTTTT	CASSQAGGATGELFF
TRBJ1-2	NA	once	14	TRBV4-1	TGCGCCAGCAGCCAAGTAACGGAGGGCTACGGCTACACCTTC	CASSQVTEGYGYTF
TRBJ1-2	TRBD1	NA	13	TRBV19	TGTGCCAGTACTGGACAGGGGGATCGTGGCTACACCTTC	CASTGQGDRGYTF
TRBJ2-5	TRBD2	NA	14	TRBV6-6	TGTGCCAGCAGTCCCCCAGGGAGGGAAGAGACCCAGTACTTC	CASSPPGREETQYF
TRBJ1-6	NA	NA	13	TRBV11-3	TGTGCCAGCAGCGCGGGGACGGGGACACCCCTCCACTTT	CASSAGTGTPLHF
TRBJ2-3	NA	NA	12	TRBV12-2	TGTGCAAGTCGCTTAGCGCGGGATACGCAGTATTTT	CASRLARDTQYF
TRBJ2-3	TRBD2	NA	15	TRBV15	TGTGCCACCACCCTGGGACTACTTAAAACAGATACGCAGTATTTT	CATTLGLLKTDTQYF
TRBJ2-3	NA	NA	12	TRBV2	TGTGCCAGCAGTCCTTTTCGAGATACGCAGTATTTT	CASSPFRDTQYF
TRBJ2-1	TRBD2	few	16	TRBV6-1	TGTGCCAGCAGTGTATTTTCTAGCGGGGCCCTTAATGAGCAGTTCTTC	CASSVFSSGALNEQFF